The rows below give T cell receptor beta chains drawn from one sample of a study of T-cell reconstitution after alpha-beta-depleted transplantation in children. TCRdb used MiXCR to reprocess the PCR reads, holding one entry per CDR3 protein. The sample contains roughly 310,000 distinct CDR3 sequences, approximately 23% of which appear only once. Sequencing used PBMCs, mostly from graft donor cells, obtained 180 days after TCRalphabeta/CD19-depleted stem cell transplant. The receptors derive from a male patient between 5 and 17 years old who had a stem cell transplant for acute lymphoblastic leukemia, so the T cells may come from the graft donor. Each CDR3 is given with its conserved first and last residue. A D gene is named only where the DNA matches it firmly. Part of the rows lack a size; the others show once, few, many or a class for expanded clones.

j_gene	v_gene	abundance	d_gene	CDR3nt	CDR3aa
TRBJ2-7	TRBV12-3/TRBV12-4	NA	NA	TGTACCTGCAGTTTACTACAGGGTCCCACTCGGCCTTACTACGAGCAGTACTTC	CTCSLLQGPTRPYYEQYF
TRBJ2-5	TRBV9	NA	TRBD2	TGTGCCAGCAGCGTAGTTGCGGGAGATGCGGAGACCCAGTACTTC	CASSVVAGDAETQYF
TRBJ1-2	TRBV4-1	NA	NA	TGCGCCAGCAGCCATGCCGAATTTAACTATGGCTACACCTTC	CASSHAEFNYGYTF
TRBJ1-5	TRBV20-1	few	TRBD1	TGCAGTGCTAGAGGGGACAGGGGGCGCCCCGGCAATCAGCCCCAGCATTTT	CSARGDRGRPGNQPQHF
TRBJ1-5	TRBV15	few	NA	TGTGCCACCAGCAGAGGGGGGGCCCTGAATCAGCCCCAGCATTTT	CATSRGGALNQPQHF
TRBJ2-7	TRBV20-1	NA	TRBD2	TGCAGTGCCTTAGCGGGAGTTCCGACCTACGAGCAGTACTTC	CSALAGVPTYEQYF
TRBJ2-7	TRBV6-5	few	NA	TGTGCCAGCAGACGGAGTATAGGAGGGTACGAGCAGTACTTC	CASRRSIGGYEQYF
TRBJ2-7	TRBV27	NA	NA	TGTGCCAGCAGTTTATCGGGGGTACTCCGCTCCTACGAGCAGTACTTC	CASSLSGVLRSYEQYF
TRBJ2-1	TRBV20-1	few	TRBD2	TGCAGTGCTAGGAGAGGACTAGCGGGAGACAATGAGCAGTTCTTC	CSARRGLAGDNEQFF
TRBJ2-7	TRBV18	NA	NA	TGTGCCAGCTCGCCGGCGGGGAAAGAGCAGTACTTC	CASSPAGKEQYF
TRBJ1-6	TRBV7-9	once	TRBD1	TGTGCCAGCAGCTCACGCAAACCGGGACAGAGACCCTCACCCCTCCACTTT	CASSSRKPGQRPSPLHF
TRBJ2-1	TRBV2	few	NA	TGTGCCAGCAGCGGGAGTAAGTACAATGAGCAGTTCTTC	CASSGSKYNEQFF
TRBJ2-3	TRBV6-5	NA	NA	TGTGCCAGCAGTTACGAAGTCCGGGCAGATACGCAGTATTTT	CASSYEVRADTQYF
TRBJ1-5	TRBV20-1	NA	NA	TGCAGTGCTAGAGCGGCAGGACCCAATCAGCCCCAGCATTTT	CSARAAGPNQPQHF
TRBJ1-5	TRBV20-1	few	TRBD1	TGCAGTGCTAGAGAAGGAACAGGGGACAATCAGCCCCAGCATTTT	CSAREGTGDNQPQHF
TRBJ2-3	TRBV28	few	TRBD2	TGTGCCAGCAGTTTGGCGGGAGCGGTGACAGATACGCAGTATTTT	CASSLAGAVTDTQYF
TRBJ1-1	TRBV5-1	NA	NA	TGCGCCAGCAGCACACAGGGGAACACTGAAGCTTTCTTT	CASSTQGNTEAFF
TRBJ2-1	TRBV6-5	NA	TRBD2	TGTGCCAGCAGTTCACGGTACCTACTAGCGGGAGATGAGCAGTTCTTC	CASSSRYLLAGDEQFF
TRBJ2-5	TRBV11-2	few	TRBD1	TGTGCCAGCAGCTTAGGGTTTCGGGACAGCCAAGAGACCCAGTACTTC	CASSLGFRDSQETQYF
TRBJ2-7	TRBV18	NA	TRBD1	TGTGCCAGCTCACTACTACAGGGGGTGGACGAGCAGTACTTC	CASSLLQGVDEQYF
TRBJ1-5	TRBV7-6	NA	NA	TGTGCCAGCAGCTTAGGGGGGGGGAACAATCAGCCCCAGCATTTT	CASSLGGGNNQPQHF
TRBJ2-5	TRBV5-1	NA	NA	TGCGCCAGCAGCATGGGACATGGGGGGCTAGAGACCCAGTACTTC	CASSMGHGGLETQYF
TRBJ2-5	TRBV14	few	TRBD2	TGTGCCAGCAGCCAAGAGATACCAGCGGGACTGGTGGAGACCCAGTACTTC	CASSQEIPAGLVETQYF
TRBJ1-2	TRBV5-1	NA	NA	TGCGCCAGCAGCTCATGGGTAGGGCTATTGGACTATGGCTACACCTTC	CASSSWVGLLDYGYTF
TRBJ1-3	TRBV21-1	NA	NA	TGTGCCAGCAGCAAAGTCAGTCAACAGAGCGGAAACACCATATATTTT	CASSKVSQQSGNTIYF
TRBJ2-7	TRBV6-1	NA	TRBD2	TGTGCCAGCTCTAGGGCGGGAGGATCCCTTACCTACGAGCAGTACTTC	CASSRAGGSLTYEQYF
TRBJ2-3	TRBV24-1	few	NA	TGTGCCACCAGTGAACACCTGACAGGAGATACGCAGTATTTT	CATSEHLTGDTQYF
TRBJ2-5	TRBV4-2	NA	NA	TGTGCCAGCAGCCAAGCGGACGGGGAAGAGACCCAGTACTTC	CASSQADGEETQYF
TRBJ2-3	TRBV3-1	few	TRBD2	TGTGCCAGCAGCCAAGATCGGCCTAGCGGGAGATTGGGGGCAGGTTGGACGCAGTATTTT	CASSQDRPSGRLGAGWTQYF
TRBJ2-7	TRBV19	few	TRBD1	TGTGCCAGTGCCGGGACAGGGAGATCCTACGAGCAGTACTTC	CASAGTGRSYEQYF
TRBJ1-6	TRBV6-1	few	NA	TGTGCCAGCAGGGTTTCGTTTAATTCACCCCTCCACTTT	CASRVSFNSPLHF
TRBJ1-4	TRBV6-5	NA	NA	TGTGCCAGCAGTTATAGGGTGACCGGCCGCCCTAGAAAACTGTTTTTT	CASSYRVTGRPRKLFF
TRBJ1-4	TRBV29-1	NA	NA	TGCAGCGGCCGAGACAGCTTTAATGAAAAACTGTTTTTT	CSGRDSFNEKLFF
TRBJ2-1	TRBV9	few	NA	TGTGCCAGCAGTCCACCGGGACTTTCCTACAATGAGCAGTTCTTC	CASSPPGLSYNEQFF
TRBJ2-2	TRBV5-1	many	TRBD1	TGCGCCAGCAGCCAAACAGGGGGCTCGATGGTCACCGGGGAGCTGTTTTTT	CASSQTGGSMVTGELFF
TRBJ2-1	TRBV20-1	NA	TRBD2	TGCAGTGCTAGAGATCACGGGAGGACGTACAATGAGCAGTTCTTC	CSARDHGRTYNEQFF
TRBJ1-2	TRBV3-1	few	TRBD1	TGTGCCAGCAGCCCTCAAATACAGGGGCCTGGCTACACCTTC	CASSPQIQGPGYTF
TRBJ2-2	TRBV5-1	NA	TRBD1	TGCGCCAGCAGCTTCCCGGGACAGGGGGCAATCGGGGAGCTGTTTTTT	CASSFPGQGAIGELFF
TRBJ2-2	TRBV11-2	NA	TRBD1	TGTGCCAGCAGCTTAGTCAGGGGGAGAACCGGGGAGCTGTTTTTT	CASSLVRGRTGELFF
TRBJ2-3	TRBV2	NA	NA	TGTGCCAGCAGTTTCGATAGTCCCTCTGTAGATACGCAGTATTTT	CASSFDSPSVDTQYF
TRBJ2-5	TRBV3-1	NA	NA	TGTGCCAGCAGCCAAGGGAGGAGGGGAAAAGAGACCCAGTACTTC	CASSQGRRGKETQYF
TRBJ2-4	TRBV27	NA	TRBD1	TGTGCCAGCAGTGCAGGGGGTGACAAAAACATTCAGTACTTC	CASSAGGDKNIQYF
TRBJ2-2	TRBV20-1	NA	TRBD2	TGCAGTGCTAGAGCACGCGGGACTAGGGACACCGGGGAGCTGTTTTTT	CSARARGTRDTGELFF
TRBJ1-2	TRBV24-1	few	NA	TGTGCCACCAGTGATTCGGGGGCAGACTATGGCTACACCTTC	CATSDSGADYGYTF
TRBJ2-3	TRBV27	NA	NA	TGTGCCAGCAGTTTCGGGGCTAGCGCAGATACGCAGTATTTT	CASSFGASADTQYF
TRBJ2-7	TRBV7-9	NA	NA	TGTGCCAGCACCCACCTCTACGAGCAGTACTTC	CASTHLYEQYF
TRBJ2-3	TRBV5-6	NA	NA	TGTGCCAGCAGCCCACGGCTGGGGGGCACAGATACGCAGTATTTT	CASSPRLGGTDTQYF
TRBJ1-1	TRBV5-6	few	NA	TGTGCCAGCAGCCTTTTTATGAACACTGAAGCTTTCTTT	CASSLFMNTEAFF
TRBJ2-7	TRBV9	NA	NA	TGTGCCAGCAGCCCAGCTCCCAGGATCGCCTACGAGCAGTACTTC	CASSPAPRIAYEQYF
TRBJ2-7	TRBV19	few	TRBD1	TGTGCCGGAAGGCCCGGACAGGGCCGGAGACACGAGCAGTACTTC	CAGRPGQGRRHEQYF
TRBJ1-6	TRBV20-1	few	NA	TGCAGTGCTAGAGAGGGGGGGGGCCGCGGGAGCGGGAATTCACCCCTCCACTTT	CSAREGGGRGSGNSPLHF
TRBJ2-2	TRBV18	NA	TRBD2	TGTGCCAGCCAGACTAGCGGGAGCAGTTGGACCGGGGAGCTGTTTTTT	CASQTSGSSWTGELFF
TRBJ2-7	TRBV19	NA	NA	TGTGCCAGTAGTATACCGGGAGACTACGAGCAGTACTTC	CASSIPGDYEQYF
TRBJ2-7	TRBV5-1	few	NA	TGCGCCAGCAGCCTGACTATGGGCGGCTCCTACGAGCAGTACTTC	CASSLTMGGSYEQYF
TRBJ2-2	TRBV15	NA	NA	TGTGCCACCAGCAGATCAACCGGCGGGGAGCTGTTTTTT	CATSRSTGGELFF
TRBJ2-1	TRBV12-3/TRBV12-4	many	NA	TGTGCCAGCAGTTTGATCCTAGCTGGTGAGCAGTTCTTC	CASSLILAGEQFF
TRBJ2-5	TRBV5-1	NA	TRBD2	TGCGCCAGCAGCTTGAAGCTAGCGGGAGGGCCGGGAGAGACCCAGTACTTC	CASSLKLAGGPGETQYF
TRBJ2-7	TRBV15	few	NA	TGTGCCACCAGCAGAGTGGGCCTGAGCTCCTACGAGCAGTACTTC	CATSRVGLSSYEQYF